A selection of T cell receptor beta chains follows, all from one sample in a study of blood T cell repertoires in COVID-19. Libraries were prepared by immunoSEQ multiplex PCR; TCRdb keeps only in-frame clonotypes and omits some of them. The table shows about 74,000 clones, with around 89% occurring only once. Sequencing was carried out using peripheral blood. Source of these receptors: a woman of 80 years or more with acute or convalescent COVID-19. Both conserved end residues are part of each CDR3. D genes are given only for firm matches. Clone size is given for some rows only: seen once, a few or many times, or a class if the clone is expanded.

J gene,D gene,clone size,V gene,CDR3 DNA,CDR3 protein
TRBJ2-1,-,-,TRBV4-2,TGTGCCAGCAGCCCAGAGGGGACTTCCAACAATGAGCAGTTCTTC,CASSPEGTSNNEQFF
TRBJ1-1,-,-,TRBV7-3,TGTGCCAGCAGCTTCGGCGGCCAAGCTTTCTTT,CASSFGGQAFF
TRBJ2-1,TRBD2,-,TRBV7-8,TGTGCCAGCGGATTTAGCGGGAGGGCCGGTGGTGAGCAGTTCTTC,CASGFSGRAGGEQFF
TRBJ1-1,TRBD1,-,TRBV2,TGTGCCAGCAGGTCGACAGGGAGGAACACTGAAGCTTTCTTT,CASRSTGRNTEAFF
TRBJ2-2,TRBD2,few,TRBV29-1,TGCAGCGTTGGCTGGAGTCGCGGGAGTAGTACCGGGGAGCTGTTTTTT,CSVGWSRGSSTGELFF
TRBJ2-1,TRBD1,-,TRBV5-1,TGCGCCAGCAGCTCTGGACAGGGACCGTACAATGAGCAGTTCTTC,CASSSGQGPYNEQFF
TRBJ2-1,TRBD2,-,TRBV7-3,TGTGCCAGCAGCTTAGACCGACTAGCGGGAGACGAGCAGTTCTTC,CASSLDRLAGDEQFF
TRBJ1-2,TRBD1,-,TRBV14,TGTGCCAGCAGCTACGGGACAGGGGACTATGGCTACACCTTC,CASSYGTGDYGYTF
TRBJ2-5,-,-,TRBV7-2,TGTGCCAGCAGCTTAGCGCTCGCCAGGGCCCAGTACTTC,CASSLALARAQYF
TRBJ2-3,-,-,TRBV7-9,TGTGCCAGCAGCGCGTCCGGAGGATCTGGCACAGATACGCAGTATTTT,CASSASGGSGTDTQYF
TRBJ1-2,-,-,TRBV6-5,TGTGCCAGCACACCGACATGGGATCATCAGGGTGGCTACACCTTC,CASTPTWDHQGGYTF
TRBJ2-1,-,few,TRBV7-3,TGTGCCAGCAGCTTATACGAGAGCTCCTACAATGAGCAGTTCTTC,CASSLYESSYNEQFF
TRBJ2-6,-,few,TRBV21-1,TGTGCCAGCAGCAAAGCGGGATGGGGAAGGACATTCCCCCCCTCTGGGGCCAACGTCCTGACTTTC,CASSKAGWGRTFPPSGANVLTF
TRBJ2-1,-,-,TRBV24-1,TGTGCCACCAGTGATTCTAATGACAATGAGCAGTTCTTC,CATSDSNDNEQFF
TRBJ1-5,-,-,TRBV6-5,TGTGCCAGCAGAAGCGCAGGGGAGGGTCAGCCCCAGCATTTT,CASRSAGEGQPQHF
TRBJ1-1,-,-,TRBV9,TGTGCCAGCAGTTCTTACGGGAACACTGAAGCTTTCTTT,CASSSYGNTEAFF
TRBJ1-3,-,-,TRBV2,TGTGCCAGCAATCGTATCTCTGGAAACACCATATATTTT,CASNRISGNTIYF
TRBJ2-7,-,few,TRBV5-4,TGTGCCAGCAGCGGCAGGGACTTCCCCTACGAGCAGTACTTC,CASSGRDFPYEQYF
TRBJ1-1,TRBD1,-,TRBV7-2,TGTGCCAGCAGCCCCCTGGACAGGGGCAGGACTTTCTTT,CASSPLDRGRTFF
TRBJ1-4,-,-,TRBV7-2,TGTGCCAGCAGCTTAGGGTCCAGGGATCTTGAAAAACTGTTTTTT,CASSLGSRDLEKLFF
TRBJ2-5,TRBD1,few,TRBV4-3,TGCGCCAGCAGCCAAGAGGGGACAGGGCAAGAGACCCAGTACTTC,CASSQEGTGQETQYF
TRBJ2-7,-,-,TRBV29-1,TGCAGCGTTGAAGCGGGAGCCTACGAGCAGTACTTC,CSVEAGAYEQYF
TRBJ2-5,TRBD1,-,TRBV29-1,TGCAGCGTTGGCCGACAGGGCGGCGGAGAGACCCAGTACTTC,CSVGRQGGGETQYF
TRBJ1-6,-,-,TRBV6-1,TGTGCCAGCAGTGATGCGGGACGGTCGGTTTCACCCCTCCACTTT,CASSDAGRSVSPLHF
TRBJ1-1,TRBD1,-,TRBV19,TGTGCCAGTAGTAGGACAGGGGTGGGCTCTGAAGCTTTCTTT,CASSRTGVGSEAFF
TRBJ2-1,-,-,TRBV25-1,TGTGCCAGCAGTGAATATACCCTAGTGTTGGATGAGCAGTTCTTC,CASSEYTLVLDEQFF
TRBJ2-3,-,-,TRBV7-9,TGTGCCAGCAGCTCAGAGGGCGTTCGGGGCACAGATACGCAGTATTTT,CASSSEGVRGTDTQYF
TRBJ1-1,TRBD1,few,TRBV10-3,TGTGCCGCCGGACAGGGGAGGGACACTGAAGCTTTCTTT,CAAGQGRDTEAFF
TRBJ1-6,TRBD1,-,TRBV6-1,TGTGCCAGCAGTGATAATGGGGACAGGGGATTTTCAGGTTTTAATTCACCCCTCCACTTT,CASSDNGDRGFSGFNSPLHF
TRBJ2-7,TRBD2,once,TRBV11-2,TGTGCCAGCACCCCGCGGGGGGCCTACGAGCAGTACTTC,CASTPRGAYEQYF
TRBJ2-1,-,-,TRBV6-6,TGTGCCAGCAGTTATGTGGGGGCCAATGAGCAGTTCTTC,CASSYVGANEQFF
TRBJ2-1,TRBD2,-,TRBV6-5,TGTGCCAGCGTACCCGGGACTACCATCCCCAATGAGCAGTTCTTC,CASVPGTTIPNEQFF
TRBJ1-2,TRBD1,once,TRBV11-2,TGTGCCAGCAGCTTGATAGACAGGGTCTTCGGCTACACCTTC,CASSLIDRVFGYTF
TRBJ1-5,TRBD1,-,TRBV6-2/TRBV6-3,TGTGCCAGCACCCCCCCGGGACAGGGCATCAATCAGCCCCAGCATTTT,CASTPPGQGINQPQHF
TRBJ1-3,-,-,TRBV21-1,TGTGCCAGCAGCGGCAGGGTTATAGGAAACACCATATATTTT,CASSGRVIGNTIYF
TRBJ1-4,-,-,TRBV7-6,TGTGCCAGCAGCTTAGAACAGACAACTAATGAAAAACTGTTTTTT,CASSLEQTTNEKLFF
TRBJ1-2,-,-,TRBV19,TGTGCCAGTAGTATAGACGGAGTTGGCTACACCTTC,CASSIDGVGYTF
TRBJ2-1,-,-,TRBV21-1,TGTGCCAGCAGCAACCTAGCGGGGGGGCCGGGTGAGCAGTTCTTC,CASSNLAGGPGEQFF
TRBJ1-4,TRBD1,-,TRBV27,TGTGCCAGCAGTTTAAGGACAGGAAATAATGAAAAACTGTTTTTT,CASSLRTGNNEKLFF
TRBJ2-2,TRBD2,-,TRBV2,TGTGCCAGCAGTGGCCGACTAGCGGGAACCGGGGAGCTGTTTTTT,CASSGRLAGTGELFF
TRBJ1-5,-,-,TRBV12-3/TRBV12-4,TGTGCCAGCAGAAGACAGAACAACGAGCCCCAGCATTTT,CASRRQNNEPQHF
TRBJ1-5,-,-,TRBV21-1,TGTGCCAGCAGCAAACCCAGACAGGGGGCCCGTCAGCCCCAGCATTTT,CASSKPRQGARQPQHF
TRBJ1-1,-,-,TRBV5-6,TGTGCCAGCAGCGGAACGCGGGGTAACCCTGAAGCTTTCTTT,CASSGTRGNPEAFF
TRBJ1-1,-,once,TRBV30,TGTGCCTGGACTAACTCCGCCCAGGGTGCGACTGAAGCTTTCTTT,CAWTNSAQGATEAFF
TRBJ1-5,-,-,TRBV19,TGTGCCAGTAGTATGGGGGGAAGAAGGAGGCAGCCCCAGCATTTT,CASSMGGRRRQPQHF
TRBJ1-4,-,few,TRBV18,TGTGCCAGCTCACCTCCCGGACAAGTTGCAACTAATGAAAAACTGTTTTTT,CASSPPGQVATNEKLFF
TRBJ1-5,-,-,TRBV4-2,TGTGCCAGCAGCCAAGATAGAGTGAACTACAATCAGCCCCAGCATTTT,CASSQDRVNYNQPQHF
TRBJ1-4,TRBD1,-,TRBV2,TGTGCCAGCAGTGTAGGGGGCCCTAATGAAAAACTGTTTTTT,CASSVGGPNEKLFF
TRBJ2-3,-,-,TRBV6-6,TGTGCCAGCAGTTACTTGACAGGTTGGGCCACAGATACGCAGTATTTT,CASSYLTGWATDTQYF
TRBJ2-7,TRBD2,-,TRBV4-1,TGCGCCAGCAGCCAAAGGATATTTGGGGGGGAGGCCCACGAGCAGTACTTC,CASSQRIFGGEAHEQYF
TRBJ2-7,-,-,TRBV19,TGTGCCTCGCGGGGGACAGGATTATACGAGCAGTACTTC,CASRGTGLYEQYF
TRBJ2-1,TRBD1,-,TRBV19,TGTGCCAGTAGTACCCCGGGACAGGGCTACAATGAGCAGTTCTTC,CASSTPGQGYNEQFF
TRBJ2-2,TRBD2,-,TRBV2,TGTGCCAGCAGTGGAGCTTGGGACGGGAGGGCCAACACCGGGGAGCTGTTTTTT,CASSGAWDGRANTGELFF
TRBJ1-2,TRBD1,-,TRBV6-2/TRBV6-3,TGTGCCAGCAGTCAAACAGGGGGCGATGGCTACACCTTC,CASSQTGGDGYTF
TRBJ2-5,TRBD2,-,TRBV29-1,TGCAGCGTTGAAAGGGTAGCGGGGATTAAAGAGACCCAGTACTTC,CSVERVAGIKETQYF